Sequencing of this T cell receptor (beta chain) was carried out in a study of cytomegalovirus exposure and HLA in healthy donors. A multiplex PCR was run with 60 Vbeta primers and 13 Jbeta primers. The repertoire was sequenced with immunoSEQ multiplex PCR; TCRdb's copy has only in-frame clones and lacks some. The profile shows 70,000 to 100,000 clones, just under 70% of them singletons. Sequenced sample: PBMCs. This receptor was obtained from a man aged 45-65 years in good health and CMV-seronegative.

This CDR3 is CASSPGIWSVDTF. The CDR3 region has the DNA TGTGCCAGCAGCCCCGGTATATGGAGTGTCGACACCTTC. The chain couples TRBV7-9 to TRBJ1-2; D is unclear. Deletions cut 5 bases from V and 12 bases from J, with 19 bases between. CDR3 size: 13 residues. CDR1 and CDR2 (germline): SEHNR, FQNEAQ (reference sequence).